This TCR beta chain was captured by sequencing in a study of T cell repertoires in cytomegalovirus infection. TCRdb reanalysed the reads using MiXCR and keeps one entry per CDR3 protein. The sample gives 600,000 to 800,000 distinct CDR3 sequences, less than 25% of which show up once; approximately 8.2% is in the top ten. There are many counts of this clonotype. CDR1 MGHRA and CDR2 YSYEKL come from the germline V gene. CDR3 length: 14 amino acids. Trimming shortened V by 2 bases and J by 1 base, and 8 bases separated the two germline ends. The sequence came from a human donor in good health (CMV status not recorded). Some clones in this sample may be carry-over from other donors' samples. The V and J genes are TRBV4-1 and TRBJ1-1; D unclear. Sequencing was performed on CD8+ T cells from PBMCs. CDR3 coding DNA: TGCGCCAGCAGCCAACCGGGCGAGAACACTGAAGCTTTCTTT. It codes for CASSQPGENTEAFF.